This TCR beta chain was recorded in a study of blood T cell repertoires in COVID-19. Study-wide background: Acute-phase and convalescent COVID-19 samples originated in the United States, Italy and Spain. Nucleic acid was either cDNA or gDNA, and it came from T cells, B-cell-depleted T cells, or PBMCs.

Original handling: Estimation of nucleated cell counts relied on the amplification of reference gene primers. The data were produced by immunoSEQ multiplex PCR, yet TCRdb's version contains in-frame clones alone and is incomplete. V and J calls plus clone size are reproduced from that table; the DNA served to infer D and trimming. In the table there are around 150,000 clones, about 83% of which are singletons. J was trimmed by 6 bases and V by 8 bases; bases with no gene match: 3. This CDR3 is 12 amino acids long. Germline values: CDR1 GTSNPN, CDR2 SVGIG (reference sequence). The specimen was peripheral blood. The chain joins TRBV30 to TRBJ2-2; TRBD1 matches 10 bases. The receptor's source is a woman aged 40-49 years with acute or convalescent COVID-19. The CDR3 region has the DNA TGTGCCCGGGACAGGGGATCCGGGGAGCTGTTTTTT. This encodes CARDRGSGELFF.